This passage covers 2 T cell receptor beta chains from one sample sequenced in a study of PD-1 blockade in classical Hodgkin lymphoma. Here immunoSEQ multiplex PCR was the method, and the copy in TCRdb shows in-frame clones only, minus some. The sample contains 13,000 or so clones, 80% to 95% of which appear only once. In every patient, relapse followed autologous stem cell transplantation, while exposure to brentuximab vedotin differed. Material: peripheral blood mononuclear cells (PBMCs), obtained at baseline. The receptors originated from a human donor with classical Hodgkin lymphoma.

The chain carries TRBV30 and TRBJ1-2; possibly TRBD1 for D (5 bases). Trimming stripped 2 bases from V and 8 bases from J, with 9 bases between. The CDR3 runs 11 residues. Germline V gene sequence: CDR1 GTSNPN, CDR2 SVGIG (reference sequence). CDR3 amino acids: CAWSPNRGYTF. CDR3 nucleotides: TGTGCCTGGAGTCCGAACAGGGGCTACACCTTC.

V usage is TRBV19 and J usage is TRBJ2-2, with D possibly being TRBD2 (5 bases). The CDR3 contains 15 residues. CDR1 LNHDA and CDR2 SQIVND come from the germline V gene (reference sequence). Trimming cost V 4 bases and J 4 bases, with 13 bases left between them. The CDR3: CASSTAVWGTGELFF. CDR3 nucleotides: TGTGCCAGTAGTACAGCGGTTTGGGGCACCGGGGAGCTGTTTTTT.